The 21 T cell receptor beta chains below all came from one sample that was sequenced in a study of Ad26.COV2.S vaccination and SARS-CoV-2 variants (dated by TCRdb to 2020 to 2022). This specimen's treatment or condition label, interpreted: 15 to 20 received Ad26.COV2.S at low or high dose, single or two shots; several received placebo; per-sample allocation not given. For vaccine and placebo recipients, repertoires were sequenced using samples collected on day 63 after the first injection. Libraries were prepared through the immunoSEQ multiplex PCR assay. TCRdb provides this immuneACCESS table in a form limited to in-frame rearrangements. Some clones are lacking; in checked studies, under half of them reflect an unresolved V gene, and why the rest are absent is not known. The sample table holds roughly 420,000 clones, of which approximately 88% were seen once. The ten largest clonotypes hold roughly 4% of the sample.

Sequenced here: peripheral blood, sampled in a trial of Ad26.COV2.S vaccine versus placebo. These TCRs come from a person between 18 and 65 years old who received the Ad26.COV2.S COVID-19 vaccine or a placebo.

The J gene is TRBJ1-2, the V gene TRBV7-3; 7 bases match TRBD1. CDR3 length equals 16 residues. CDR1 is SGHTA, CDR2 FQGTGA, per germline. Trimming cost V 5 bases and J 4 bases; bases outside gene matches: 13. CDR3 DNA: TGTGCCAGCAGCAGCCGGGACAGACGCTGCCTCTATGGCTACACCTTC. Translation gives CASSSRDRRCLYGYTF.

This clone is a singleton in its sample. V usage is TRBV6-5 and J usage is TRBJ2-5; 7 bases match TRBD1. Near its end, the DNA agrees better with TRBJ2-7, so the J call may be wrong. Germline-derived CDR1 and CDR2 are MNHEY and SVGAGI. CDR3 length: 14 amino acids. Written as DNA, the CDR3 is TGTGCCAGCAGACCCCAACAGGGGACCCACGAGCAGTACTTC. Translated: CASRPQQGTHEQYF.

The rearrangement links TRBV29-1 to TRBJ2-1; D ambiguous. Germline V gene lookup returns CDR1 SQVTM and CDR2 ANQGSEA. The CDR3 extends over 14 amino acids. Trimming removed 4 bases from V and 0 bases from J, with 10 bases in between. CDR3 nucleotides: TGCAGCGTTGTAAGTCAGAGCTCCTACAATGAGCAGTTCTTC. The encoded protein is CSVVSQSSYNEQFF.

This clone was detected only a few times. This chain links TRBV28 with TRBJ2-5; D gene uncertain. The CDR3 length is 14 residues. The germline V gene has CDR1 MDHEN and CDR2 SYDVKM. V was trimmed by 5 bases and J by 1 base, leaving 11 bases between them. This chain's CDR3 is CASSKSGGQETQYF. DNA of the CDR3: TGTGCCAGCAGTAAGTCAGGTGGCCAAGAGACCCAGTACTTC.

The rearrangement joins TRBV12-3 or TRBV12-4 to TRBJ2-6; no clear D gene. Trimming pared 7 bases from V and 1 base from J, leaving 2 bases between. This CDR3 contains 12 residues. The CDR3 sequence: CASTSGANVLTF. The CDR3 region has the DNA TGTGCCAGCACATCTGGGGCCAACGTCCTGACTTTC.

V and J are TRBV5-6 and TRBJ2-2; either TRBD1 or TRBD2 may supply D (5 bases each). Germline-derived CDR1 and CDR2 are SGHDT and YYEEEE. V gave up 2 bases and J gave up 6 bases, with 14 bases separating them. This CDR3 contains 15 residues. In DNA, the CDR3 is TGTGCCAGCAGCTTCTTTCCTGGGGGTCCCGGGGAGCTGTTTTTT. Encoded protein: CASSFFPGGPGELFF.

This clone was recorded only once. The chain combines TRBV25-1 with TRBJ1-2; 7 bases are a match to TRBD1. This CDR3 comprises 15 residues. CDR1 and CDR2 from the germline V gene are MGHDK and SYGVNS. The J segment lost 8 bases and the V segment lost 3 bases, leaving 12 bases of the junction unmatched. CDR3 coding DNA: TGTGCCAGCAGTGACCCCCGGACAGGCGTTTTCGGCTACACCTTC. Its protein product is CASSDPRTGVFGYTF.

This chain links TRBV12-3 or TRBV12-4 with TRBJ2-7; D not certain. With 2 bases removed from V and 3 bases from J, the gap between germline ends came to 5 bases. CDR3 length: 12 residues. CDR3 coding DNA: TGTGCCAGCAGTTTACCCCACTACGAGCAGTACTTC. It yields the protein CASSLPHYEQYF.

The chain links TRBV7-9 to TRBJ1-1; possibly TRBD1 for D (6 bases). V shed 6 bases and J shed 0 bases, with 14 bases lying between them. CDR3 length: 15 residues. Germline-derived CDR1 and CDR2 are SEHNR and FQNEAQ (reference sequence). Here the CDR3 DNA reads TGTGCCAGCAGATCCGCCGGGACAATGAACACTGAAGCTTTCTTT. This encodes CASRSAGTMNTEAFF.

This clone appeared a single time. J is TRBJ1-1 and V is TRBV2; a weak D match, TRBD1 (6 bases). This CDR3 has 14 residues. V lost 6 bases and J 2 bases, leaving 13 bases between the germline ends. The germline gives CDR1 SNHLY, CDR2 FYNNEI. The CDR3, as DNA: TGTGCCAGCAGCGCGACAGGACTCAACACTGAAGCTTTCTTT. Residues: CASSATGLNTEAFF.

As regards this clone: Additional DNA sequences in this sample encode the identical CDR3. The V call is TRBV5-1, the J call TRBJ2-7; TRBD1 matches at 8 bases. Trimming removed 4 bases from V and 2 bases from J; junction bases left unmatched: 5. Germline assignment: CDR1 SGHRS and CDR2 YFSETQ. This CDR3 region has 14 residues. CDR3 amino acids: CASSLGQGPYEQYF. The CDR3 region has the DNA TGCGCCAGCAGCCTCGGACAGGGTCCCTACGAGCAGTACTTC.

Written as DNA, the CDR3 is TGTGCCAGCAGTTTTGAGGGGGAAGCTTTCTTT. Residues: CASSFEGEAFF. The chain recombines TRBV28 with TRBJ1-1; a possible D gene is TRBD1 (5 bases). The CDR3 is 11 amino acids. The V and J ends lost 3 bases and 8 bases respectively, with 7 bases between them. Germline CDR1 MDHEN, CDR2 SYDVKM. Combining the CDR3 with reference TRBV28 and TRBJ1-1 gives the whole variable domain DVKVTQSSRYLVKRTGEKVFLECVQDMDHENMFWYRQDPGLGLRLIYFSYDVKMKEKGDIPEGYSVSREKKERFSLILESASTNQTSMYLCASSFEGEAFFGQGTRLTVV.

The V and J genes are TRBV27 and TRBJ2-7; possibly TRBD1 or TRBD2 for D (5 bases each). The V gene lost 4 bases and the J gene lost 6 bases, with 19 bases spanning the gap. Germline values: CDR1 MNHEY, CDR2 SMNVEV (reference sequence). The length of the CDR3 is 15 residues. As DNA, the CDR3 is TGTGCCAGCAGTTGGGCCGGGACCCGTGGGGCCGAGCAGTACTTC. The encoded protein is CASSWAGTRGAEQYF.

Only one count was recorded for this clone. The J gene is TRBJ2-7, the V gene TRBV5-5, with D possibly called TRBD1 or TRBD2 (5 bases each). The CDR3 totals 15 residues. Germline CDR1 SGHKS, CDR2 YYEKEE (reference sequence). Trimming took off 4 bases at V and 3 bases at J, with 17 bases between the two ends. The CDR3 DNA sequence: TGTGCCAGCAGCCCTTTTTTCGGGGCGATCTACGAGCAGTACTTC. Translating gives CASSPFFGAIYEQYF.

The genes are TRBV28 and TRBJ2-7, with unresolved D. This CDR3 has 11 amino acids. V gave up 2 bases and J gave up 2 bases, with 1 base separating them. The germline V gene has CDR1 MDHEN and CDR2 SYDVKM. CDR3 loop: CASSLAYEQYF. CDR3 in DNA: TGTGCCAGCAGTTTAGCCTACGAGCAGTACTTC.

This clone appeared a single time. J is TRBJ2-6 and V is TRBV5-1; possibly TRBD1 for D (5 bases). Per the germline V gene, CDR1 is SGHRS and CDR2 is YFSETQ. The CDR3 totals 16 residues. Deletions cut 0 bases from V and 1 base from J, with 8 bases between. The CDR3 DNA reads as TGCGCCAGCAGCTTGGAAAGGGGTTCTGGGGCCAACGTCCTGACTTTC. Translating it yields CASSLERGSGANVLTF.

J is TRBJ2-1 and V is TRBV4-2; TRBD2 matches at 8 bases. V gave up 0 bases and J gave up 0 bases; unmatched junction bases: 4. Per germline, CDR1 LGHNA and CDR2 YNFKEQ. The CDR3 is made up of 17 amino acids. CDR3 coding DNA: TGTGCCAGCAGCCAAGAGCCAGCGGGGGCCTCCTACAATGAGCAGTTCTTC. Its protein product is CASSQEPAGASYNEQFF.

A remark on this clone: At the DNA level, this CDR3 is encoded by other sequences in the same sample as well. The genes are TRBV5-6 and TRBJ2-7; 7 positions agree with TRBD1. The germline V gene has CDR1 SGHDT and CDR2 YYEEEE. CDR3 length: 13 amino acids. The V segment lost 4 bases and the J segment 3 bases; nucleotides outside the gene matches: 4. This CDR3 is CASSLGQIYEQYF. CDR3 nucleotide sequence: TGTGCCAGCAGCCTGGGACAGATCTACGAGCAGTACTTC. The complete variable domain, with remaining parts taken from reference TRBV5-6 and TRBJ2-7, reads DAGVTQSPTHLIKTRGQQVTLRCSPKSGHDTVSWYQQALGQGPQFIFQYYEEEERQRGNFPDRFSGHQFPNYSSELNVNALLLGDSALYLCASSLGQIYEQYFGPGTRLTVT.

J is TRBJ1-1 and V is TRBV11-2; no clear D. With 3 bases removed from V and 7 bases from J, the gap between germline ends came to 12 bases. This CDR3 is 13 amino acids long. Looked up from germline, CDR1 is SGHAT and CDR2 is FQNNGV. CDR3 DNA: TGTGCCAGCAGCTTGGGGATTGGCGGTGAAGCTTTCTTT. Its protein is CASSLGIGGEAFF.

This clone turned up a few times. The chain uses TRBV14 and TRBJ1-2; no clear D. V gave up 4 bases and J gave up 3 bases, with 12 bases separating them. CDR3 length: 14 amino acids. CDR1 and CDR2 (germline): SGHDN, FVKESK. CDR3: CASSPLGQYYGYTF. CDR3 bases: TGTGCCAGCAGCCCCCTCGGGCAGTACTATGGCTACACCTTC.

This chain connects TRBV4-3 to TRBJ1-6; unclear D gene. Germline V gene data show CDR1 as LGHNA and CDR2 as YSLEER. Trimming cost V 2 bases and J 8 bases, with 7 bases left between them. CDR3 length: 13 residues. This CDR3 reads CASSQQEDSPLHF. CDR3 coding DNA: TGCGCCAGCAGCCAACAGGAGGATTCACCCCTCCACTTT.